This T cell receptor (beta chain) stems from a study of response to subunit inactivated influenza vaccine. General study points: Few additional T cells are recruited per seasonal influenza vaccination, authors suggested.

This clonotype was detected many times. The antigen remains unidentified. The CDR3 runs 13 residues. Germline CDR1 reads LGHDT; CDR2 reads YNNKEL (reference sequence). Trimming took off 4 bases at V and 4 bases at J, with 10 bases between the two ends. TCRdb redid the calling of the RT-PCR reads with MiXCR, one entry per CDR3 protein. The sample yields about 520,000 distinct CDR3 sequences, around 7.9% seen once. The sample was PBMCs from blood, taken roughly 24 months after vaccination. The chain couples TRBV3-1 to TRBJ1-2, with a possible D match to TRBD1 (5 bases). The sequence was collected from a man between 50 and 75 years old who received an inactivated influenza vaccine. CDR3 sequence: CASSRGAIYGYTF. CDR3 DNA: TGTGCCAGCAGCCGGGGCGCCATCTATGGCTACACCTTC.